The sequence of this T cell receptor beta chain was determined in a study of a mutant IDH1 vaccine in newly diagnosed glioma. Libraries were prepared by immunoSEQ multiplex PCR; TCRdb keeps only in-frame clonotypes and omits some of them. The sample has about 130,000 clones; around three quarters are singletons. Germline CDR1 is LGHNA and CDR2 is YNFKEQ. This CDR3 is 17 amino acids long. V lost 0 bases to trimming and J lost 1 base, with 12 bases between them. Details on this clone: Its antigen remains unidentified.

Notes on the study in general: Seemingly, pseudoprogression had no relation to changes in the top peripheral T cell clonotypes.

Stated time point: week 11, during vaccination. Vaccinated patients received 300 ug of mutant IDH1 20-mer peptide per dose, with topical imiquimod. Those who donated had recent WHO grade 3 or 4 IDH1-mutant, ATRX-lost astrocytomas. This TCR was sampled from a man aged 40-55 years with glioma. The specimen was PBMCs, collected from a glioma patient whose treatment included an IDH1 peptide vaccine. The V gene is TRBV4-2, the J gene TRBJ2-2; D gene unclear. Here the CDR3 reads CASSQDPSGRNTGELFF. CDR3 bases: TGTGCCAGCAGCCAAGACCCTTCGGGTAGGAACACCGGGGAGCTGTTTTTT.